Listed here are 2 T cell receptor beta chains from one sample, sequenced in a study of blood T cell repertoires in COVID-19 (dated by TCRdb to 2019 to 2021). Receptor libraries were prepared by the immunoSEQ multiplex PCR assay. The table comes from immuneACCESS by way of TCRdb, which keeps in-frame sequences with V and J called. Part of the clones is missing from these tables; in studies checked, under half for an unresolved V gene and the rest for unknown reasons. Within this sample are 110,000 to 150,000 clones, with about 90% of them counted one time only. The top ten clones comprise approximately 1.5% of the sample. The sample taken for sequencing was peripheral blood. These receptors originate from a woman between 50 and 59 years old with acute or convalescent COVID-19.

CDR3 sequence: CASSYSIQREQATQYF. The CDR3 DNA reads as TGTGCCAGCAGTTACTCTATTCAGCGGGAGCAGGCGACCCAGTACTTC. V and J are TRBV6-5 and TRBJ2-5; 8 bases line up with TRBD2. Germline V gene lookup returns CDR1 MNHEY and CDR2 SVGAGI. The CDR3 has 16 amino acids. With 0 bases clipped from V and 7 bases from J, the junction kept 10 bases outside the gene matches.

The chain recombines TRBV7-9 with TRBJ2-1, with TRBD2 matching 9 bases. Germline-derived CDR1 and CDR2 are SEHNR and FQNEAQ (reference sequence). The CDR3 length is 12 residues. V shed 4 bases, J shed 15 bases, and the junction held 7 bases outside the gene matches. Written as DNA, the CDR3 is TGTGCCAGCAGCTCGGGACTAGCTTTTGCGTTCTTC. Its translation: CASSSGLAFAFF.